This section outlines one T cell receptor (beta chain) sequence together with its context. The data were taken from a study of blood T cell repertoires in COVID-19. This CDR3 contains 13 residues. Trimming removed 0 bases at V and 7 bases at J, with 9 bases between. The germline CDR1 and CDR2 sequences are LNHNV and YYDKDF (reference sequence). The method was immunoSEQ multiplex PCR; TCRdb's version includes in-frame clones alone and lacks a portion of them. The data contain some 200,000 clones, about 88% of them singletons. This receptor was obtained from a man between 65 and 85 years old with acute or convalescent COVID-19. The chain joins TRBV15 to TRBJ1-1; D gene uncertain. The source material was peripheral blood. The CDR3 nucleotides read TGTGCCACCAGCAGAGAACGGTACGGTGAAGCTTTCTTT. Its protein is CATSRERYGEAFF.